This TCR beta chain was recorded in a study of T cell changes during pregnancy in multiple sclerosis. Assay: immunoSEQ multiplex PCR; the TCRdb copy retains only in-frame clones and omits some. There are more than 95,000 clones in the sample; about 90% occur only once, and more than 0.85% lies in the top ten. Trimming removed 5 bases from V and 2 bases from J; junction bases left unmatched: 19. The CDR3 loop spans 21 amino acids. Germline values: CDR1 MDHEN, CDR2 SYDVKM. This clonotype originated in a female donor with multiple sclerosis, enrolled in a pregnancy study. The rearrangement joins TRBV28 to TRBJ2-2; 11 bases line up with TRBD1. The sequencing used peripheral blood, collected after pregnancy. CDR3 sequence reads: CASSHIGYGQGAQINTGELFF. The CDR3 DNA follows: TGTGCCAGCAGTCATATTGGGTATGGACAGGGGGCCCAAATTAACACCGGGGAGCTGTTTTTT.